This T cell receptor beta chain derives from a study of blood T cell repertoires in COVID-19. Details on this clone: The sample has other DNA sequences that encode this CDR3 too.

Assay used: immunoSEQ multiplex PCR; TCRdb lists only in-frame clones, some missing. This sample yields about 170,000 clones, of which around 80% are seen a single time; 15% to 20% belongs to the top ten. Sequenced sample: PBMCs or T cells enriched from blood (not recorded which). The clonotype comes from a woman in her sixties or seventies in a cohort exposed to, infected with or recovered from COVID-19 (not recorded which).

The CDR3 here is CSARTDYGYTF. DNA for the CDR3: TGCAGTGCTAGGACAGACTATGGCTACACCTTC. The genes are TRBV20-1 and TRBJ1-2; D may be TRBD1 (5 bases). V lost 3 bases and J lost 3, with 5 bases in between. CDR1 and CDR2 from the germline V gene are DFQATT and SNEGSKA (reference sequence). CDR3 length: 11 residues.